The source of this T cell receptor beta chain is a study of blood T cell repertoires in COVID-19. Study information: Material from acute and convalescent COVID-19 was sourced from the United States, Italy and Spain. In each case, the material was cDNA or gDNA derived from T cells, B-cell-depleted T cells, or PBMCs.

The authors' processing: The assay estimated nucleated cells by amplifying reference gene primers. TCRdb keeps only in-frame clones here, not all; method: immunoSEQ multiplex PCR. That table furnishes V, J and clone size, whereas the DNA furnished D and trimming. The table lists about 250,000 clones, 88% of them singletons. V was shortened by 6 bases and J by 10 bases, with 13 bases between the two germline ends. Germline assignment: CDR1 SEHNR and CDR2 FQNEAQ (reference sequence). The CDR3 is 13 residues long. The J gene is TRBJ1-6, the V gene TRBV7-9; D is unresolved. This receptor was obtained from a man at least 80 years old with acute or convalescent COVID-19. The source material was peripheral blood. The CDR3 coding sequence is TGTGCCAGCAGTTCGGGAGTGATCTCACCCCTCCACTTT. This translates into CASSSGVISPLHF.